The 32 T cell receptor beta chains listed next were all sequenced from one sample in a study of tumor-infiltrating lymphocytes in primary liver carcinoma. Co-extracted RNA and DNA came from about 19-30 mg of unsorted bulk tissue. The input was 400 to 500 ng total RNA; TCR beta cDNA was made from it with a constant-region primer. Researchers made the TCR beta libraries by running three nested multiplex PCR rounds with slightly modified ARM-PCR. Both of the initial two PCR rounds ran for 10 cycles and employed TRBV1-TRBV30 forward primers alongside a C-beta reverse primer. One entry per CDR3 protein, called by TCRdb with MiXCR from the multiplex PCR reads. The sample lists about 120,000 distinct CDR3 sequences, around 70% occurring once. Source material: tumor-adjacent normal liver tissue. The receptor set was obtained from an older woman with primary liver carcinoma and hepatitis B virus infection.

To note about this clonotype: Because the CDR3 is missing its conserved closing phenylalanine or tryptophan, this is likely a read error. The DNA is left out, because the CDR3 cannot be placed on it with certainty; the CDR3 is given as TCRdb lists it. This chain uses TRBV6-1 with TRBJ1-3; the table's D call, TRBD1, has no DNA check behind it. The CDR3 has 14 residues if both end residues are counted. Per the germline V gene, CDR1 is MNHNS and CDR2 is SASEGT. This CDR3 is CASSELDRADTVYL.

This clonotype counts as large. J is TRBJ2-1 and V is TRBV29-1; D might be TRBD2 (6 bases). Germline lookup yields CDR1 SQVTM and CDR2 ANQGSEA. CDR3 length: 17 amino acids. The ends were cut back, 1 base at V and 0 bases at J, with 16 bases in the middle. CDR3 sequence: CSVEGVGGESSYNEQFF. The CDR3 DNA reads TGCAGCGTTGAAGGGGTCGGCGGGGAGAGCTCCTACAATGAGCAGTTCTTC.

This clonotype was found many times. This chain links TRBV4-1 with TRBJ2-3, with 7 bases fitting TRBD2. Unmatched junction bases numbered 6, after V lost 0 bases and J lost 0 bases. Per the germline V gene, CDR1 is MGHRA and CDR2 is YSYEKL. CDR3 length: 17 residues. The CDR3 loop is CASSQEGPSGSTDTQYF. In nucleotides, the CDR3 is TGCGCCAGCAGCCAAGAAGGGCCTAGCGGAAGCACAGATACGCAGTATTTT.

This clonotype was found many times. The chain carries TRBV10-2 and TRBJ2-3; weak D call: TRBD2 (5 bases). Germline V lookup: CDR1 WSHSY, CDR2 SAAADI. With 0 bases removed from V and 12 bases from J, the gap between germline ends came to 13 bases. The CDR3 runs to 13 residues. CDR3 sequence: CASSESRGSAQYF. CDR3 sequence (DNA): TGCGCCAGCAGTGAGTCTAGAGGGAGTGCCCAGTATTTT.

Points on this clonotype: A read error is possible here, since a much larger clone lies one base away. The chain employs TRBV7-8 and TRBJ2-3; 10 positions agree with TRBD1. The CDR3 length is 19 residues. Germline V CDR1 and CDR2: SGHVS, FQNEAQ. CDR3 coding DNA: TGTGGCAGCAGCCCGGGGACAGGGGCCACTTATCTACCCACAGATACGCAGTATTTT. This sequence encodes CGSSPGTGATYLPTDTQYF. Looking up the rest from reference TRBV7-8 and TRBJ2-3 gives the full variable domain: GAGVSQSPRYKVAKRGQDVALRCDPISGHVSLFWYQQALGQGPEFLTYFQNEAQLDKSGLPSDRFFAERPEGSVSTLKIQRTQQEDSAVYLCGSSPGTGATYLPTDTQYFGPGTRLTVL.

This clonotype has a handful of counts. The genes are TRBV18 and TRBJ1-5, with TRBD1 matching 7 bases. The germline gives CDR1 KGHSH, CDR2 LQKENI. The CDR3 loop spans 16 amino acids. The junction had 11 bases not matched to a gene; V was cut back by 2 bases and J by 7 bases. CDR3 loop: CASSPSLTGAGQPQHF. For the CDR3, the DNA is TGTGCCAGCTCACCATCCCTTACAGGGGCCGGACAGCCCCAGCATTTT.

This clonotype occurred once. At one end the junction does not follow the germline gene, possibly because of a read error. The rearrangement links TRBV5-1 to TRBJ2-1, with D maybe TRBD2 (7 bases). Germline V gene lookup returns CDR1 SGHRS and CDR2 YFSETQ. This CDR3 contains 12 residues. DNA of the CDR3: TGCGTCAGCAGCTTGGGAGGGACAGAGCAGTTCTTC. It translates to CVSSLGGTEQFF. The full variable domain, rest sourced from reference TRBV5-1 and TRBJ2-1, is KAGVTQTPRYLIKTRGQQVTLSCSPISGHRSVSWYQQTPGQGLQFLFEYFSETQRNKGNFPGRFSGRQFSNSRSEMNVSTLELGDSALYLCVSSLGGTEQFFGPGTRLTVL.

With respect to this clonotype: The conserved phenylalanine or tryptophan normally closing the CDR3 is absent here, so this likely arose from a read error. This chain uses TRBV12-3 or TRBV12-4 with TRBJ2-2, with a possible D match to TRBD2 (6 bases). The CDR3 consists of 17 residues. The germline V and J ends were trimmed by 7 bases and 1 base, with 19 bases remaining between them. CDR3 loop: CASNLISGVRNTGELFL. As DNA, the CDR3 is TGTGCCAGCAATTTGATCTCGGGGGTGAGGAACACCGGGGAGCTGTTTTTA.

As for this clonotype: This may arise from a read error, as a much more abundant clone is one base away. The V and J genes are TRBV5-8 and TRBJ2-7; 8 bases are a match to TRBD1. This CDR3 has 12 residues. Germline V CDR1 and CDR2: SGHTS, YDEGEE. V was pared by 9 bases and J by 8 bases, with 10 bases of the junction left unmatched. CDR3 loop: CANSSAGGQQYF. CDR3 in DNA: TGTGCCAACAGTTCAGCAGGGGGCCAGCAGTACTTC.

This clonotype was observed at least ten times. V gene TRBV6-1 combines with J gene TRBJ1-5, with D hard to call. The CDR3 consists of 16 residues. Per germline, CDR1 MNHNS and CDR2 SASEGT. V lost 3 bases and J lost 6, with 18 bases in between. DNA for the CDR3: TGTGCCAGCAGTGATAGGACGGGAACCCCCAGTCAGCCCCAGCATTTT. This sequence encodes CASSDRTGTPSQPQHF.

Note on this clonotype: Here the CDR3 omits its conserved ending phenylalanine or tryptophan, so a read error is the likely source. The chain uses TRBV29-1 and TRBJ1-1, with D hard to call. CDR3 length: 10 amino acids. CDR1 is SQVTM, CDR2 ANQGSEA, per germline. CDR3 sequence (DNA): TGCAGTGTTGAGGGCACTGAAGCTTTCCTT. Its protein product is CSVEGTEAFL.

V and J are TRBV6-5 and TRBJ2-1; D is undetermined. This CDR3 is built from 12 residues. The ends were cut back, 4 bases at V and 12 bases at J, with 13 bases in the middle. The germline CDR1 and CDR2 sequences are MNHEY and SVGAGI. CDR3 nucleotides: TGTGCCAGCAGTTGGCAGGCCCCTGGGCAGTTCTTC. It specifies CASSWQAPGQFF.

There are many counts of this clonotype. This sequence joins TRBV10-3 and TRBJ2-3; 11 positions agree with TRBD1. The CDR3 consists of 15 residues. The V gene's germline CDR1 is ENHRY and CDR2 SYGVKD. After removal of 6 bases from V and 5 bases from J, the junction contained 7 bases not matched to a gene. The CDR3, as DNA: TGTGCCATCAGCCGGACAGGGGGCAAGGAAGATACGCAGTATTTT. Protein: CAISRTGGKEDTQYF.

As concerns this clonotype: At one end the junction does not follow the germline gene, possibly because of a read error. This chain uses TRBV12-3 or TRBV12-4 with TRBJ1-5; maybe TRBD1 (5 bases). The CDR3 is made up of 14 amino acids. CDR3: CASSLQDSNQPQDF. CDR3 bases: TGTGCTAGCAGTCTACAGGATAGCAATCAGCCCCAGGATTTT.

In regard to this clonotype: A junction boundary mismatches the germline segment, possibly from a read error. This chain connects TRBV28 to TRBJ2-5; D is perhaps TRBD2 (6 bases). The V gene's germline CDR1 is MDHEN and CDR2 SYDVKM. The CDR3 has 15 residues. The CDR3 DNA sequence: TGTGACAGCACCAACCCCGGAGGGGTCTTGGAGACCCAGTACTTC. Its protein is CDSTNPGGVLETQYF.

About this clonotype itself: Since the CDR3 does not end with the conserved phenylalanine or tryptophan, this likely comes from a read error. The V gene is TRBV11-2, the J gene TRBJ1-1; 8 nucleotides line up with TRBD1. Germline-derived CDR1 and CDR2 are SGHAT and FQNNGV. The CDR3 extends over 17 amino acids. CDR3 loop: CACSWMVAGGHDTEAFS. Written as DNA, the CDR3 is TGTGCCTGCAGCTGGATGGTGGCAGGGGGCCACGACACTGAAGCTTTCTCT.

The genes are TRBV5-1 and TRBJ1-2; no clear D gene. The CDR3 totals 14 residues. The V end was cut by 9 bases, the J end by 0 bases, with 15 bases between. Germline-derived CDR1 and CDR2 are SGHRS and YFSETQ. CDR3 loop: CAIGLSRANYGYTF. The DNA of the CDR3 is TGCGCCATCGGCTTGAGCCGAGCTAACTATGGCTACACCTTC.

Note on this clonotype: A much larger clone differs from this one at a single base, so this may be a read error. It is likely a read error, because the conserved phenylalanine at the end of the CDR3 is missing. The chain couples TRBV28 to TRBJ2-1; D remains ambiguous. V shed 5 bases and J shed 0 bases, with 8 bases lying between them. The CDR3 length is 14 residues. From germline, CDR1 is MDHEN and CDR2 SYDVKM. CDR3 nucleotides: TGTGCCAGCAGTGGACCTAGCTCCTACAATGAGCAGTTCATC. It specifies CASSGPSSYNEQFI.

A note on this clonotype: It may be a read error: a sequence one base away is much more abundant. The chain combines TRBV5-1 with TRBJ1-2; TRBD1 matches at 8 bases. Per the germline V gene, CDR1 is SGHRS and CDR2 is YFSETQ. V shed 2 bases, J shed 8 bases, and the junction held 8 bases outside the gene matches. The CDR3 runs to 14 residues. This chain's CDR3 is CASSFRTGTGGYTF. CDR3 coding DNA: TGCGCCAGCAGCTTTAGGACAGGGACCGGCGGCTACACCTTC.

Comment on this clonotype: Possible read error: a much larger clone is one base away. The chain couples TRBV7-9 to TRBJ2-4; the D gene is possibly TRBD1 (6 bases). This CDR3 comprises 14 residues. Trimming shortened V by 5 bases and J by 8 bases, and 16 bases separated the two germline ends. Germline V lookup: CDR1 SEHNR, CDR2 FQNEAQ (reference sequence). CDR3 protein: CASSTGPGKDIQYF. In nucleotides, the CDR3 is TGTGCCAGCAGCACAGGGCCCGGAAAAGACATTCAGTACTTC. The whole variable domain, filled in from reference TRBV7-9 and TRBJ2-4, reads DTGVSQNPRHKITKRGQNVTFRCDPISEHNRLYWYRQTLGQGPEFLTYFQNEAQLEKSRLLSDRFSAERPKGSFSTLEIQRTEQGDSAMYLCASSTGPGKDIQYFGAGTRLSVL.

V usage is TRBV12-3 or TRBV12-4 and J usage is TRBJ1-1, with D hard to call. The V end was cut by 5 bases, the J end by 8 bases, with 21 bases between. The CDR3 is made up of 15 amino acids. The CDR3 here is CASSIRDSHLREAFF. CDR3 DNA: TGTGCCAGCAGTATCCGGGATAGTCACTTAAGGGAAGCTTTCTTT.

The CDR3 is CVTVRGTLLNEQYF. CDR3 in DNA: TGTGTCACCGTCAGAGGAACTCTACTGAACGAGCAGTACTTC. The V gene is TRBV28, the J gene TRBJ2-7, with D hard to call. The CDR3 loop spans 14 amino acids. The germline CDR1 and CDR2 sequences are MDHEN and SYDVKM.

Concerning this clonotype: One end of the junction does not line up with germline, which may come from a read error. This chain uses TRBV11-2 with TRBJ2-1; tentatively, D is TRBD1 (5 bases). Looked up from germline, CDR1 is SGHAT and CDR2 is FQNNGV. This CDR3 has 17 amino acids. CDR3 residues: CARSLYHQGIVYNEQFF. CDR3 in DNA: TGTGCCCGCAGCTTATATCATCAGGGTATAGTCTACAATGAGCAGTTCTTC.

A note on this clonotype: One end of the junction varies from germline; a read error may be responsible. The rearrangement joins TRBV5-1 to TRBJ2-7, with 9 bases matching TRBD1. Germline CDR1 is SGHRS and CDR2 is YFSETQ. The CDR3 totals 16 residues. CDR3 DNA sequence: TGCGCCAGAAGCGTGGATGGACAGGGGTTGGCCTACGAGCAATACTTC. Protein sequence: CARSVDGQGLAYEQYF.

A remark on this clonotype: At one boundary the junction diverges from the germline segment, which might be a read error. The chain has TRBV5-5 and TRBJ2-3; D not resolved. Germline lookup yields CDR1 SGHKS and CDR2 YYEKEE (reference sequence). The CDR3 contains 14 residues. This chain's CDR3 is CTSSRRASTDTQYF. The CDR3 nucleotides are TGTACCAGCAGCCGCCGGGCAAGCACAGATACCCAGTATTTT.

The DNA of the CDR3 is TGCAGCGTCCCCCAATCAGGGACAGAGGAGACCCAGTACTTC. Translating it yields CSVPQSGTEETQYF. The chain carries TRBV29-1 and TRBJ2-5; TRBD1 matches 7 bases. J was trimmed by 5 bases and V by 6 bases; bases with no gene match: 12. Per germline, CDR1 SQVTM and CDR2 ANQGSEA. The CDR3 is made up of 14 amino acids.

As regards this clonotype: Just one base apart from a much larger clone, this may be a read error. V and J are TRBV20-1 and TRBJ1-2; D is perhaps TRBD1 (5 bases). Germline V gene lookup returns CDR1 DFQATT and CDR2 SNEGSKA (reference sequence). This CDR3 is built from 16 residues. DNA for the CDR3: TGCAGTGCTAGATCCCGACAGAGTCCGGGGGACTATGGCTACATCTTC. It translates to CSARSRQSPGDYGYIF.

The chain combines TRBV11-2 with TRBJ1-2; D not certain. This CDR3 contains 13 residues. V was shortened by 1 base and J by 3 bases, with 6 bases between the two germline ends. Germline V gene data show CDR1 as SGHAT and CDR2 as FQNNGV. The CDR3 protein is CASSLGADYGYTF. The CDR3, as DNA: TGTGCCAGCAGCTTAGGGGCCGACTATGGCTACACCTTC.

Regarding this clonotype: A read error is likely, as this CDR3 ends without the conserved phenylalanine or tryptophan. The chain uses TRBV30 and TRBJ1-5; D perhaps matches TRBD1 (6 bases). The V gene's germline CDR1 is GTSNPN and CDR2 SVGIG (reference sequence). CDR3 length: 14 amino acids. The V end was cut by 6 bases, the J end by 8 bases, with 20 bases between. The CDR3 DNA follows: TGTGCCTGTGAAGGGGGGTCCAAGACCAAGCCCCAGCATATT. Translating gives CACEGGSKTKPQHI.

The chain is built from TRBV5-1 and TRBJ2-1; D is unresolved. V was pared by 4 bases and J by 13 bases, with 27 bases between. The CDR3 has 16 residues. Germline assignment: CDR1 SGHRS and CDR2 YFSETQ. The DNA of the CDR3 is TGCGCCAGCAGCCCTCTGGGCATCAACTCCTACAATGGACAGTTCTTC. This gives the protein CASSPLGINSYNGQFF.

V usage is TRBV12-3 or TRBV12-4 and J usage is TRBJ2-2, with a weak D call TRBD2 (6 bases). This CDR3 has 14 amino acids. V lost 7 bases and J 3 bases, leaving 12 bases between the germline ends. The CDR3 region is CASTLLADTGELFF. CDR3 bases: TGTGCCAGCACGCTGTTAGCGGACACCGGGGAGCTGTTTTTT.

This clonotype was observed once. The CDR3 end shows no conserved phenylalanine or tryptophan, and so a read error is likely. This chain uses TRBV4-2 with TRBJ2-3; the D gene is possibly TRBD2 (6 bases). CDR3 length: 18 residues. CDR1 LGHNA and CDR2 YNFKEQ come from the germline V gene. Trimming took off 7 bases at V and 3 bases at J, with 26 bases between the two ends. CDR3 region: CASNQLWRDFCPTDTQYS. The CDR3 region has the DNA TGTGCCAGCAACCAGCTCTGGCGGGACTTCTGCCCTACAGATACGCAGTATTCT.